The 25 T cell receptor beta chains below all came from one sample that was sequenced in a study of blood T cell repertoires in COVID-19. Sequencing was performed with immunoSEQ multiplex PCR; in TCRdb, only in-frame clones are kept and a portion is missing. The sample yields approximately 50,000 clones, 75% to 90% seen once. Sequencing input: peripheral blood. The receptor set was obtained from a human donor in a cohort sampled during active COVID-19.

CDR3 residues: CASSRHTSGSIGDTQYF. CDR3 DNA sequence: TGCGCCAGCAGCCGCCATACTAGCGGGAGCATAGGGGATACGCAGTATTTT. The chain recombines TRBV4-1 with TRBJ2-3, with 11 bases fitting TRBD2. Trimming removed 4 bases from V and 6 bases from J; junction bases left unmatched: 12. The CDR3 extends over 17 amino acids. Per the germline V gene, CDR1 is MGHRA and CDR2 is YSYEKL.

The rearrangement uses TRBV25-1 and TRBJ1-4; TRBD1 agrees at 7 bases. This CDR3 contains 15 residues. Germline CDR1 and CDR2: MGHDK and SYGVNS. The trim removed 2 bases at V and 0 bases at J, leaving 0 bases unmatched. Here the CDR3 DNA reads TGTGCCAGCAGTGAAGGGACAGCAACTAATGAAAAACTGTTTTTT. Encoded protein: CASSEGTATNEKLFF.

This chain joins TRBV7-9 and TRBJ1-1, with 8 bases matching TRBD1. J lost 1 base, V lost 3 bases, and 1 base had no gene match. The CDR3 runs 14 residues. Looked up from germline, CDR1 is SEHNR and CDR2 is FQNEAQ (reference sequence). The CDR3 DNA is TGTGCCAGCAGCTTGGGACAGGAGAACACTGAAGCTTTCTTT. It is translated as CASSLGQENTEAFF.

CDR3 residues: CASSPNGQAGQPQHF. The CDR3 region has the DNA TGCGCCAGCAGCCCAAACGGACAGGCGGGTCAGCCCCAGCATTTT. V gene TRBV5-1 combines with J gene TRBJ1-5; 7 nucleotides line up with TRBD1. With 4 bases clipped from V and 6 bases from J, the junction kept 10 bases outside the gene matches. Germline V gene sequence: CDR1 SGHRS, CDR2 YFSETQ. CDR3 length: 15 amino acids.

The J gene is TRBJ2-5, the V gene TRBV11-2, with TRBD1 matching over 9 bases. Losses at the gene ends were 5 bases for V and 5 bases for J; bases not matched to a gene: 9. CDR3 size: 15 residues. Germline V lookup: CDR1 SGHAT, CDR2 FQNNGV. The CDR3 is CASSPGTGIRETQYF. The CDR3 DNA follows: TGTGCCAGCAGCCCCGGGACAGGGATTAGGGAGACCCAGTACTTC.

J is TRBJ2-2 and V is TRBV6-5, with D perhaps matching TRBD1 (5 bases). V dropped 7 bases and J dropped 4 bases, with 16 bases sitting between them. The CDR3 extends over 15 amino acids. Germline V CDR1 and CDR2: MNHEY, SVGAGI. The CDR3 DNA reads TGTGCCAGCACCCTCGGGCAGGGTCGCACCGGGGAGCTGTTTTTT. It yields the protein CASTLGQGRTGELFF.

The rearrangement joins TRBV19 to TRBJ2-1; maybe TRBD1 (5 bases). The CDR3 loop spans 14 amino acids. The germline V gene encodes CDR1 LNHDA and CDR2 SQIVND (reference sequence). Trimming left V 7 bases short and J 4 bases short, with 14 bases between. The CDR3 DNA reads as TGTGCCAGTAAGCAGCAGGGAAGTTACAATGAGCAGTTCTTC. Its translation is CASKQQGSYNEQFF.

Here the CDR3 reads CASSLGTGTSGTDEQYF. In DNA form, the CDR3 reads TGTGCCAGCAGCTTAGGTACCGGGACTAGCGGGACGGACGAGCAGTACTTC. J is TRBJ2-7 and V is TRBV11-3; 13 nucleotides match TRBD2. This CDR3 comprises 17 residues. Germline assignment: CDR1 SGHNT and CDR2 YENEEA. The V and J ends lost 1 base and 5 bases, in that order; junction bases with no gene match: 8.

The chain recombines TRBV11-2 with TRBJ1-1, with D perhaps matching TRBD1 (5 bases). The CDR3 is 14 residues long. The germline V and J ends were trimmed by 1 base and 5 bases, with 11 bases remaining between them. Germline V gene sequence: CDR1 SGHAT, CDR2 FQNNGV. CDR3 amino acids: CASSLAREGTEAFF. CDR3 sequence (DNA): TGTGCCAGCAGCTTAGCCAGGGAAGGGACTGAAGCTTTCTTT.

The V gene is TRBV19, the J gene TRBJ1-1; D perhaps matches TRBD1 (5 bases). The V and J ends lost 4 bases and 7 bases respectively, with 13 bases between them. CDR1 and CDR2 (germline): LNHDA, SQIVND (reference sequence). The CDR3 covers 13 residues. CDR3 coding DNA: TGTGCCAGTAGTAGACAGATGAATCTTGAAGCTTTCTTT. This sequence encodes CASSRQMNLEAFF.

This sequence joins TRBV19 and TRBJ2-7, with D perhaps matching TRBD1 (6 bases). Per germline, CDR1 LNHDA and CDR2 SQIVND (reference sequence). This CDR3 region has 13 residues. V was clipped by 1 base and J by 5 bases, with 9 bases between them. This CDR3 reads CASSIGTGNEQYF. The CDR3 nucleotides are TGTGCCAGTAGTATAGGAACAGGGAACGAGCAGTACTTC.

This rearrangement joins TRBV3-1 (or the pseudogene TRBV3-2) to TRBJ1-3; a weak D match, TRBD1 (6 bases). Deletions cut 0 bases from V and 4 bases from J, with 10 bases between. Germline V lookup: CDR1 LGHDT, CDR2 YNNKEL (reference sequence). The CDR3 has 15 residues. The CDR3 DNA is TGTGCCAGCAGCCAAGATCACAGGGCCGGAAACACCATATATTTT. Its translation: CASSQDHRAGNTIYF.

The rearrangement uses TRBV27 and TRBJ2-1; 10 positions match TRBD2. V lost 4 bases and J lost 5; bases outside the gene matches: 8. CDR3 size: 16 residues. The germline V gene has CDR1 MNHEY and CDR2 SMNVEV (reference sequence). The CDR3 coding sequence is TGTGCCAGCAGTTCACGGAGCGGGAGGGCCCACAATGAGCAGTTCTTC. As protein: CASSSRSGRAHNEQFF.

The rearrangement joins TRBV18 to TRBJ1-1; TRBD1 is a possible D gene (5 bases). Germline CDR1 is KGHSH and CDR2 is LQKENI. This CDR3 is 15 amino acids long. V shed 2 bases and J shed 4 bases, with 14 bases lying between them. The CDR3 here is CASSPVSQGGTEAFF. In DNA form, the CDR3 reads TGTGCCAGCTCACCAGTATCGCAGGGCGGCACTGAAGCTTTCTTT.

The gene calls are TRBV9 and TRBJ1-6; D is unclear. Trimming removed 4 bases at V and 9 bases at J, with 17 bases between. This CDR3 has 15 amino acids. Germline values: CDR1 SGDLS, CDR2 YYNGEE. The CDR3 DNA reads TGTGCCAGCAGCTTCGGAGGCATGGTGGGTTCACCCCTCCACTTT. This codes for CASSFGGMVGSPLHF.

The chain links TRBV15 to TRBJ1-2; D is undetermined. The CDR3 contains 13 residues. Trimming stripped 1 base from V and 4 bases from J, with 7 bases between. The germline V gene has CDR1 LNHNV and CDR2 YYDKDF (reference sequence). CDR3 residues: CATSRVQSYGYTF. The CDR3 bases are TGTGCCACCAGCAGAGTACAGTCCTATGGCTACACCTTC.

This chain connects TRBV6-1 to TRBJ2-7, with 11 bases fitting TRBD1. CDR3 length: 19 residues. The germline V gene has CDR1 MNHNS and CDR2 SASEGT. The V segment lost 0 bases and the J segment 3 bases; nucleotides outside the gene matches: 13. CDR3 sequence: CASSEALDRGLRGDYEQYF. Here the CDR3 DNA reads TGTGCCAGCAGTGAAGCTCTGGACAGGGGGCTAAGGGGGGACTACGAGCAGTACTTC.

The J gene is TRBJ1-4, the V gene TRBV5-1; 7 bases fit TRBD1. Germline V gene lookup returns CDR1 SGHRS and CDR2 YFSETQ. There are 16 residues in the CDR3. The V segment lost 4 bases and the J segment 4 bases; nucleotides outside the gene matches: 10. The CDR3 spells CASSPSSGTVNEKLFF. CDR3 in DNA: TGCGCCAGCAGCCCCTCTTCTGGGACAGTTAATGAAAAACTGTTTTTT.

The genes are TRBV28 and TRBJ2-5; D perhaps matches TRBD2 (5 bases). Trimming removed 1 base at V and 5 bases at J, with 14 bases between. From germline, CDR1 is MDHEN and CDR2 SYDVKM. The CDR3 is 15 amino acids. The DNA of the CDR3 is TGTGCCAGCAGTTTATCTGCGGGTGCGGTCGAGACCCAGTACTTC. As protein: CASSLSAGAVETQYF.

This sequence joins TRBV2 and TRBJ2-3, with 12 bases lining up with TRBD2. V was pared by 5 bases and J by 6 bases, with 15 bases of the junction left unmatched. Germline CDR1 reads SNHLY; CDR2 reads FYNNEI. CDR3 length: 18 residues. CDR3 in DNA: TGTGCCAGCAGTTTGACTAGCGGGAGCCGAAGTCCGGCGGATACGCAGTATTTT. Protein sequence: CASSLTSGSRSPADTQYF.

The V and J genes are TRBV4-1 and TRBJ1-2; the D gene is possibly TRBD1 (5 bases). The CDR3 covers 16 residues. V was cut by 5 bases and J by 4 bases, with 20 bases left in between. Germline values: CDR1 MGHRA, CDR2 YSYEKL. CDR3 DNA: TGCGCCAGCAGCTCCTCTTGGTGGGGGGAAGGCTATGGCTACACCTTC. This codes for CASSSSWWGEGYGYTF.

This rearrangement joins TRBV4-3 to TRBJ2-3, with TRBD2 matching 10 bases. The CDR3 extends over 17 amino acids. V lost 0 bases, J lost 6 bases, and 9 bases stayed unmatched. The germline gives CDR1 LGHNA, CDR2 YSLEER. CDR3 protein: CASSQDRVAGGADTQYF. As DNA, the CDR3 is TGCGCCAGCAGCCAAGATCGGGTAGCGGGGGGCGCGGATACGCAGTATTTT.

CDR3 sequence reads: CASSPQVLSNTEAFF. CDR3 in DNA: TGTGCCAGCAGCCCCCAGGTACTTTCGAACACTGAAGCTTTCTTT. This sequence joins TRBV9 and TRBJ1-1; D is unresolved. The germline gives CDR1 SGDLS, CDR2 YYNGEE. This CDR3 comprises 15 residues. V shed 4 bases and J shed 1 base, with 14 bases lying between them.

The chain uses TRBV18 and TRBJ2-7, with 8 bases fitting TRBD1. Germline V gene data show CDR1 as KGHSH and CDR2 as LQKENI. The CDR3 contains 12 residues. The V and J ends lost 8 bases and 6 bases, in that order; junction bases with no gene match: 6. CDR3 DNA sequence: TGTGCCAGCCAAGGGACAGGCTCCGAGCAGTACTTC. Amino acid sequence: CASQGTGSEQYF.

This rearrangement joins TRBV5-4 to TRBJ1-4; 9 bases are shared with TRBD1. CDR3 size: 15 residues. V shed 4 bases and J 7 bases; nucleotides not matched to a gene: 8. CDR1 and CDR2 from the germline V gene are SGHNT and YYREEE (reference sequence). The CDR3 reads CASSVVGQGGEKLFF. DNA for the CDR3: TGTGCCAGCAGCGTGGTGGGACAGGGCGGTGAAAAACTGTTTTTT.